The clone carrying this T cell receptor beta chain was seen a single time. Naive-designated CD8 cells lacked CD45RO, were positively enriched for CCR7, and omitted terminally differentiated effector memory CD45RA+ cells. Libraries were prepared by immunoSEQ multiplex PCR; TCRdb keeps only in-frame clonotypes and omits some of them. The repertoire holds nearly 2 million clones, approximately 95% seen once, with approximately 1% in the top ten. This entry belongs to a study of shared clonotypes between healthy human individuals. This CDR3 is 14 amino acids long. CDR1 is LNHDA, CDR2 SQIVND, per germline (reference sequence). With 5 bases removed from V and 13 bases from J, the gap between germline ends came to 23 bases.

Sequencing used naive CD8+ T cells sorted from blood. This sequence originates from a young man in good health. This chain uses TRBV19 with TRBJ1-2; perhaps TRBD1 as D (5 bases). The chain's CDR3 is CASSQGPRPEYFTF. The CDR3 nucleotides are TGTGCCAGTAGTCAGGGCCCGCGGCCGGAATATTTCACCTTC.